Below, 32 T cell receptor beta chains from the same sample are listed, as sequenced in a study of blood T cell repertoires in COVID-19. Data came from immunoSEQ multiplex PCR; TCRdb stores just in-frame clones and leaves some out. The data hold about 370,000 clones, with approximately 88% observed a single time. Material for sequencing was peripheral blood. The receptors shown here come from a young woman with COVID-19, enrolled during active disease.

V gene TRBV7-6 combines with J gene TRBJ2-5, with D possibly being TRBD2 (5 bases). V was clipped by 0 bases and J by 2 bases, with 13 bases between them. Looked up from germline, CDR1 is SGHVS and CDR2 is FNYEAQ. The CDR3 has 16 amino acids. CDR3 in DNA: TGTGCCAGCAGCTTAGCGGCGATTCGCGGGCAAGAGACCCAGTACTTC. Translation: CASSLAAIRGQETQYF.

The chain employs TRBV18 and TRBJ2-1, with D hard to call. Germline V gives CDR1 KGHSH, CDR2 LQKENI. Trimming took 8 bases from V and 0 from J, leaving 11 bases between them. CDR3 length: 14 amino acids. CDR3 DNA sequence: TGTGCCAGCCATGACAAGAGCTCCTACAATGAGCAGTTCTTC. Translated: CASHDKSSYNEQFF.

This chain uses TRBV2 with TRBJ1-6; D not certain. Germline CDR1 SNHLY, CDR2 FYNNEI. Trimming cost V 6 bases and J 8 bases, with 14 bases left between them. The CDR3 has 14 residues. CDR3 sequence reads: CASSERDVDSPLHF. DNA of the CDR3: TGTGCCAGCAGCGAGAGGGATGTCGATTCACCCCTCCACTTT. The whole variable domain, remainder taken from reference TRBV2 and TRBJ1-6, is EPEVTQTPSHQVTQMGQEVILRCVPISNHLYFYWYRQILGQKVEFLVSFYNNEISEKSEIFDDQFSVERPDGSNFTLKIRSTKLEDSAMYFCASSERDVDSPLHFGNGTRLTVT.

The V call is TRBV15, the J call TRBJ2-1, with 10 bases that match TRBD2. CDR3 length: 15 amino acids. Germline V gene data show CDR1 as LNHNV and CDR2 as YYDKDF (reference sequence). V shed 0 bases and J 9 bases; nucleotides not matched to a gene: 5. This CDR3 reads CATSRDTSGVSEQFF. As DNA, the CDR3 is TGTGCCACCAGCAGAGATACTAGCGGGGTTAGTGAGCAGTTCTTC.

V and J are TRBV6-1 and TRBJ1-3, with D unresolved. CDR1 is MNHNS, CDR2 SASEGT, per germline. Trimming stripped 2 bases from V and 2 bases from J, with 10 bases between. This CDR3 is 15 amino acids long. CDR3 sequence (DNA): TGTGCCAGCAGTGAACAGGTTCAACCTGGAAACACCATATATTTT. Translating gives CASSEQVQPGNTIYF.

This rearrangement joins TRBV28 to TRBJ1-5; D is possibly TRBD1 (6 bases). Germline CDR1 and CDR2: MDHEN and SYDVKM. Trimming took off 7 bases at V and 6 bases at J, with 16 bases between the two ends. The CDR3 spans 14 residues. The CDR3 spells CASTPFQGSQPQHF. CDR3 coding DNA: TGTGCCAGCACCCCTTTCCAGGGGTCTCAGCCCCAGCATTTT.

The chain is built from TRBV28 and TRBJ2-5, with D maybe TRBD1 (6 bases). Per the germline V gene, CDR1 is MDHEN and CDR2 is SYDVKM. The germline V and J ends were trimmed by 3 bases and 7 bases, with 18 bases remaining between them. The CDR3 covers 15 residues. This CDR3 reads CASSFTGTRGGTQYF. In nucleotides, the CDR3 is TGTGCCAGCAGTTTTACAGGGACCCGAGGGGGGACCCAGTACTTC.

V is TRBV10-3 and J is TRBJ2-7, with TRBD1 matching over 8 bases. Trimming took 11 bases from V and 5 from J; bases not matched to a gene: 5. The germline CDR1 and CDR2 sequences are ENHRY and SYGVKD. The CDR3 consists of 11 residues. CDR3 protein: CAFGQGHEQYF. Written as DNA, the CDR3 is TGTGCCTTCGGACAGGGTCACGAGCAGTACTTC.

This CDR3 is CASSLAPGGDSPLHF. The CDR3 DNA follows: TGCGCCAGCAGCTTGGCCCCAGGGGGCGATTCACCCCTCCACTTT. This sequence joins TRBV5-1 and TRBJ1-6; 8 bases fit TRBD1. The CDR3 totals 15 residues. Germline V gives CDR1 SGHRS, CDR2 YFSETQ. The ends lost 0 bases at V and 8 bases at J; junction bases unmatched: 4.

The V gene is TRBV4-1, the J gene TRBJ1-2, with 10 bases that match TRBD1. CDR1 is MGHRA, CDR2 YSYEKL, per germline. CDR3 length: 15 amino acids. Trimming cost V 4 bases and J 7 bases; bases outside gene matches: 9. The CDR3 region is CASSPKGQGRGGYTF. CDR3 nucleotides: TGCGCCAGCAGCCCGAAGGGACAGGGGAGAGGTGGCTACACCTTC.

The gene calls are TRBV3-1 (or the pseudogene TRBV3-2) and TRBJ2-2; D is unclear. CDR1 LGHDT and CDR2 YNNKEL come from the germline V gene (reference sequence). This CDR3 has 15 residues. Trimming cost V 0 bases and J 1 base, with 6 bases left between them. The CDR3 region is CASSQDPGNTGELFF. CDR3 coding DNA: TGTGCCAGCAGCCAAGATCCGGGGAACACCGGGGAGCTGTTTTTT.

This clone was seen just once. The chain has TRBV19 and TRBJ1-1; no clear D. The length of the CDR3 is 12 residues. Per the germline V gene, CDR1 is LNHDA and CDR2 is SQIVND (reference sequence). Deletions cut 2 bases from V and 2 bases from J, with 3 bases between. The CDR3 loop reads CASSITNTEAFF. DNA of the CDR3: TGTGCCAGTAGTATAACAAACACTGAAGCTTTCTTT.

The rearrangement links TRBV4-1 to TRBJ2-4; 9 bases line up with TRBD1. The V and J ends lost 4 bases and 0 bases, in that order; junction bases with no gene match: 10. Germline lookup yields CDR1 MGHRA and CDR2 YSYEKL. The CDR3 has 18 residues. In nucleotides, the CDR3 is TGCGCCAGCAGCCCGGGACAGGGAAAAGGGGTAGCCAAAAACATTCAGTACTTC. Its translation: CASSPGQGKGVAKNIQYF.

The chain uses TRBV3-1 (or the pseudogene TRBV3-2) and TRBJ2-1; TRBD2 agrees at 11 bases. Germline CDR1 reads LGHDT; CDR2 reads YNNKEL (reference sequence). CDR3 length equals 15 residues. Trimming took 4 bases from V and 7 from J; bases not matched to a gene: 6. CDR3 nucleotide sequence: TGTGCCAGCAGCCCACTAGCGGGAGTGTCAAATGAGCAGTTCTTC. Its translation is CASSPLAGVSNEQFF.

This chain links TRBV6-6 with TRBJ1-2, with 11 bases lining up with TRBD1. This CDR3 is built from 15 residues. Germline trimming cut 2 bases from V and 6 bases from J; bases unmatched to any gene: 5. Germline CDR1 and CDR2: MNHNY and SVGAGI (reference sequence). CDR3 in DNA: TGTGCCAGCAGTTACCAGGACAGGGGGCGGAATGGCTACACCTTC. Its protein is CASSYQDRGRNGYTF.

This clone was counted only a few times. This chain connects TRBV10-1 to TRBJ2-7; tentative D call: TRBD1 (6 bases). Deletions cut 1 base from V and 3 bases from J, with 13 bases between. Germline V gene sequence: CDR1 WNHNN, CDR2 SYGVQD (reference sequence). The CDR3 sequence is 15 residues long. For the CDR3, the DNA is TGCGCCAGCAGTGAGTGGCTGGACAGACACTACGAGCAGTACTTC. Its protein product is CASSEWLDRHYEQYF.

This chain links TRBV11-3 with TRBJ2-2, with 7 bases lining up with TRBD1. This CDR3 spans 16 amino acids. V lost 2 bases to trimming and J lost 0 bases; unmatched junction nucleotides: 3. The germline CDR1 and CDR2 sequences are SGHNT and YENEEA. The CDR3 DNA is TGTGCCAGCAGCTTAAGGGGACAGCCGAACACCGGGGAGCTGTTTTTT. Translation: CASSLRGQPNTGELFF.

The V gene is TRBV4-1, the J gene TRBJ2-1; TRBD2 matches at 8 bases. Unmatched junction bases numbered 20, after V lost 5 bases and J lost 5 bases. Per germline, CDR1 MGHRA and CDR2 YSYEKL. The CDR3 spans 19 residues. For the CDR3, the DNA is TGCGCCAGCAGCGCGAGGATTAGCGGGGAACACACAATGAACAATGAGCAGTTCTTC. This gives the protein CASSARISGEHTMNNEQFF.

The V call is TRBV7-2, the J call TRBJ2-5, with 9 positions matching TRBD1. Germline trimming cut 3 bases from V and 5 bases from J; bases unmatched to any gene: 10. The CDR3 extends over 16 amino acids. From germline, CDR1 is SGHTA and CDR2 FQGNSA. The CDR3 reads CASSFVFGTGRETQYF. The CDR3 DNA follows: TGTGCCAGCAGCTTTGTCTTTGGGACAGGGCGGGAGACCCAGTACTTC. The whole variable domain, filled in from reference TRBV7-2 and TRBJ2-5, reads GAGVSQSPSNKVTEKGKDVELRCDPISGHTALYWYRQSLGQGLEFLIYFQGNSAPDKSGLPSDRFSAERTGGSVSTLTIQRTQQEDSAVYLCASSFVFGTGRETQYFGPGTRLLVL.

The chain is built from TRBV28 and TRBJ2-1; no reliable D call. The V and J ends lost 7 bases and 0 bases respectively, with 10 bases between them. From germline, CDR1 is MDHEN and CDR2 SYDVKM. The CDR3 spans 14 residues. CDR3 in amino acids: CASTRQSSYNEQFF. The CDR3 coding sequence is TGTGCCAGCACGAGGCAGAGCTCCTACAATGAGCAGTTCTTC.

DNA of the CDR3: TGTGCCAGCAGCTTGCCCCTTTTAGCGGGAGGAGAGACCCAGTACTTC. It encodes CASSLPLLAGGETQYF. The chain joins TRBV5-8 to TRBJ2-5; 10 bases map to TRBD2. The germline V gene has CDR1 SGHTS and CDR2 YDEGEE. The CDR3 sequence is 16 residues long. Trimming took 1 base from V and 4 from J; bases not matched to a gene: 7.

CDR3 DNA sequence: TGCAGCGTGAGGGACTATAATGAGCAGTTCTTC. It specifies CSVRDYNEQFF. The chain carries TRBV29-1 and TRBJ2-1; 7 positions agree with TRBD2. The ends lost 6 bases at V and 7 bases at J; junction bases unmatched: 3. CDR3 size: 11 residues. Germline loops: CDR1 SQVTM, CDR2 ANQGSEA.

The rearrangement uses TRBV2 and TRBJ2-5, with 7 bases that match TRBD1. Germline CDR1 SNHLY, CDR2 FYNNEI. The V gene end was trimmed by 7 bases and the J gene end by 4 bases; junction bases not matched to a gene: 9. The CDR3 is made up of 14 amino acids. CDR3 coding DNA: TGTGCCAGCACGACACGGGACAGCGGAGAGACCCAGTACTTC. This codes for CASTTRDSGETQYF. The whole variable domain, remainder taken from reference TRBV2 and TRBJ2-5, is EPEVTQTPSHQVTQMGQEVILRCVPISNHLYFYWYRQILGQKVEFLVSFYNNEISEKSEIFDDQFSVERPDGSNFTLKIRSTKLEDSAMYFCASTTRDSGETQYFGPGTRLLVL.

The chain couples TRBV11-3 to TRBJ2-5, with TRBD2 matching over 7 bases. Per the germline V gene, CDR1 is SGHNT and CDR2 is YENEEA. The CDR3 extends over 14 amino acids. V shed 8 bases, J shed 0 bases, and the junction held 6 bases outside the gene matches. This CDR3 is CASGRGEYQETQYF. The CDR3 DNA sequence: TGTGCCAGCGGCCGGGGGGAGTACCAAGAGACCCAGTACTTC.

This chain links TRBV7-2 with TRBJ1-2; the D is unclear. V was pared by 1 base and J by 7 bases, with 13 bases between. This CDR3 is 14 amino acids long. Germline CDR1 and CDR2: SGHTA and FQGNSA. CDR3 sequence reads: CASSLGEGIAGYTF. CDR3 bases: TGTGCCAGCAGCTTAGGTGAAGGTATAGCTGGCTACACCTTC.

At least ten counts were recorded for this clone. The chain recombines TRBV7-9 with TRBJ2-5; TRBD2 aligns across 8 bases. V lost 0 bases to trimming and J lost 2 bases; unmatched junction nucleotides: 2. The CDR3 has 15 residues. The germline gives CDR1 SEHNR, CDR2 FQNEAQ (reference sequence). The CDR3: CASSLAGGGQETQYF. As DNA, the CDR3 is TGTGCCAGCAGCTTAGCCGGCGGGGGGCAAGAGACCCAGTACTTC.

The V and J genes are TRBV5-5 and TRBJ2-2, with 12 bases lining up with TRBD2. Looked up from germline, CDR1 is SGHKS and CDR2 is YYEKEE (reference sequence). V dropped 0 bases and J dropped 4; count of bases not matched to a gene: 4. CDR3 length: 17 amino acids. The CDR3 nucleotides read TGTGCCAGCAGCTTGGGACTAGCGGGGGCGGGCACCGGGGAGCTGTTTTTT. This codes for CASSLGLAGAGTGELFF.

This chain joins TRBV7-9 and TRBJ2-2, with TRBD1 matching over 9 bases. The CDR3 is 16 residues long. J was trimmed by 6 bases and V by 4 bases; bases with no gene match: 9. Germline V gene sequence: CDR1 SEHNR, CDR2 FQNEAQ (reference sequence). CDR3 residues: CASSSFDRGYAGELFF. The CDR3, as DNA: TGTGCCAGCAGCTCTTTTGACAGGGGGTACGCCGGGGAGCTGTTTTTT.

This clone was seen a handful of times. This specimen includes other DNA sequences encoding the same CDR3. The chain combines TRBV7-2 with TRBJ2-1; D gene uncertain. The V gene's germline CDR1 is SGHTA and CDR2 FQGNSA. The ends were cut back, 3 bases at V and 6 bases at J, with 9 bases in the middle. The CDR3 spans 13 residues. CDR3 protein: CASSLNPGNEQFF. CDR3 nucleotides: TGTGCCAGCAGCTTGAACCCGGGCAATGAGCAGTTCTTC.

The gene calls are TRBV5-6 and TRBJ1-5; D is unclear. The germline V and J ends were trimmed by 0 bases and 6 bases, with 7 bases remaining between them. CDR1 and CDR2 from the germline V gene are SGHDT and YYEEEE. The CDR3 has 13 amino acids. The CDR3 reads CASSLAGSQPQHF. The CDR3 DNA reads TGTGCCAGCAGCTTGGCCGGGAGTCAGCCCCAGCATTTT.

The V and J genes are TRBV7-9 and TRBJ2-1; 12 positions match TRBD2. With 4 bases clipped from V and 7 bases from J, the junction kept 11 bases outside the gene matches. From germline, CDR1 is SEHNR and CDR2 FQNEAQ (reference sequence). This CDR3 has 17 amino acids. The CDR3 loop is CASSSTLLAGGRNEQFF. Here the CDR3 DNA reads TGTGCCAGCAGCTCGACCCTACTAGCGGGAGGAAGGAATGAGCAGTTCTTC. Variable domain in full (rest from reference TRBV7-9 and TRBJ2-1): DTGVSQNPRHKITKRGQNVTFRCDPISEHNRLYWYRQTLGQGPEFLTYFQNEAQLEKSRLLSDRFSAERPKGSFSTLEIQRTEQGDSAMYLCASSSTLLAGGRNEQFFGPGTRLTVL.

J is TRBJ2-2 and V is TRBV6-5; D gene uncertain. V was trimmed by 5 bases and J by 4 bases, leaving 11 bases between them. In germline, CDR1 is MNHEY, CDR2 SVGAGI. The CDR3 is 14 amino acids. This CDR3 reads CASSTPFSTGELFF. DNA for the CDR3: TGTGCCAGCAGTACCCCTTTTAGCACCGGGGAGCTGTTTTTT.